Shown below are 6 T cell receptor beta chains from a single sample sequenced in a study of cytomegalovirus exposure and HLA in healthy donors. With 60 Vbeta and 13 Jbeta primers, the PCR was carried out. TCRdb's copy holds only in-frame clones and misses some; the assay was immunoSEQ multiplex PCR. The sample records about 130,000 clones, around 80% being singletons. The sequenced sample was PBMCs. These receptor sequences come from a female donor in good health and CMV-seronegative.

This clone has a handful of counts. The J gene is TRBJ2-1, the V gene TRBV19, with TRBD2 identical over 7 bases. This CDR3 has 15 residues. V lost 5 bases and J lost 9; bases outside the gene matches: 13. Germline CDR1 and CDR2: LNHDA and SQIVND (reference sequence). The CDR3 region is CASSPRLAGAAEQFF. The DNA of the CDR3 is TGTGCCAGTAGTCCCCGCTTGGCGGGAGCTGCTGAGCAGTTCTTC.

The gene calls are TRBV7-3 and TRBJ2-3; D may be TRBD1 (6 bases). V lost 2 bases, J lost 6 bases, and 15 bases lay in between. CDR1 and CDR2 (germline): SGHTA, FQGTGA. The CDR3 runs 15 residues. CDR3 amino acids: CASSLSVAQGDTQYF. The CDR3 nucleotides are TGTGCCAGCAGCTTATCCGTCGCGCAGGGGGATACGCAGTATTTT.

V usage is TRBV2 and J usage is TRBJ2-1; 9 positions agree with TRBD2. Germline-derived CDR1 and CDR2 are SNHLY and FYNNEI. The CDR3 sequence is 15 residues long. V was clipped by 3 bases and J by 2 bases; unmatched bases: 2. CDR3 region: CASSEQRGAYNEQFF. In nucleotides, the CDR3 is TGTGCCAGCAGTGAGCAGCGGGGGGCCTACAATGAGCAGTTCTTC.

This chain links TRBV27 with TRBJ2-5, with D uncertain. The CDR3 has 16 residues. The V gene lost 6 bases and the J gene lost 2 bases, with 19 bases spanning the gap. Germline V gene sequence: CDR1 MNHEY, CDR2 SMNVEV (reference sequence). The CDR3 sequence is CASSPVSRAGQETQYF. CDR3 in DNA: TGTGCCAGCAGCCCCGTTTCGAGAGCCGGTCAAGAGACCCAGTACTTC.

CDR3 sequence: CASSPSGSQETQYF. In DNA form, the CDR3 reads TGTGCCAGCTCACCCTCCGGGTCCCAAGAGACCCAGTACTTC. The V and J genes are TRBV18 and TRBJ2-5; no reliable D call. Trimming stripped 3 bases from V and 1 base from J, with 9 bases between. Germline V CDR1 and CDR2: KGHSH, LQKENI. The CDR3 consists of 14 residues.

The chain recombines TRBV5-4 with TRBJ2-1; TRBD2 matches at 10 bases. Per the germline V gene, CDR1 is SGHNT and CDR2 is YYREEE (reference sequence). CDR3 length: 16 residues. V gave up 6 bases and J gave up 9 bases; unmatched junction bases: 15. Here the CDR3 reads CASTKWGLAGAREQFF. The CDR3 DNA follows: TGTGCCAGCACCAAATGGGGTCTAGCGGGAGCGCGTGAGCAGTTCTTC.